Shown below are 23 T cell receptor beta chains from a single sample sequenced in a study of shared clonotypes between healthy human individuals. Only in-frame clones appear in the TCRdb table, and some are missing; sequencing was by immunoSEQ multiplex PCR. The table includes nearly 1 million clones, 70% to 85% detected once. Sequenced sample: memory CD4+ T cells sorted from blood. Regarding subset: CD45RA-negative fraction. These receptors all stem from a man aged 18-30 years in good health.

V usage is TRBV7-2 and J usage is TRBJ2-5; TRBD1 is a possible D gene (6 bases). V dropped 7 bases and J dropped 3 bases, with 12 bases sitting between them. Looked up from germline, CDR1 is SGHTA and CDR2 is FQGNSA. The CDR3 sequence is 13 residues long. The CDR3 here is CASKKDRKETQYF. CDR3 coding DNA: TGTGCCAGCAAAAAGGACAGAAAAGAGACCCAGTACTTC.

This clone turned up a few times. The rearrangement links TRBV5-1 to TRBJ2-1, with 14 bases aligning to TRBD2. The CDR3 is 16 amino acids. Germline V CDR1 and CDR2: SGHRS, YFSETQ. Unmatched junction bases numbered 4, after V lost 4 bases and J lost 4 bases. CDR3 amino acids: CASSHGLAGGYNEQFF. The CDR3 nucleotides are TGCGCCAGCAGCCACGGACTAGCGGGGGGTTACAATGAGCAGTTCTTC.

V gene TRBV27 combines with J gene TRBJ2-5; possibly TRBD1 for D (5 bases). The V gene lost 0 bases and the J gene lost 5 bases, with 10 bases spanning the gap. This CDR3 has 14 residues. Germline values: CDR1 MNHEY, CDR2 SMNVEV (reference sequence). The DNA for the CDR3 is TGTGCCAGCAGTTTATCGGGGCTTAGGGAGACCCAGTACTTC. Protein product: CASSLSGLRETQYF.

As concerns this clone: Other DNA sequences of this sample code for an identical CDR3. The chain links TRBV7-9 to TRBJ1-5; D ambiguous. The germline V and J ends were trimmed by 5 bases and 5 bases, with 7 bases remaining between them. In germline, CDR1 is SEHNR, CDR2 FQNEAQ (reference sequence). CDR3 length equals 12 residues. CDR3 region: CASSRDDQPQHF. As DNA, the CDR3 is TGTGCCAGCAGCCGAGATGATCAGCCCCAGCATTTT.

The rearrangement links TRBV9 to TRBJ2-5; 9 bases align to TRBD2. In germline, CDR1 is SGDLS, CDR2 YYNGEE. The CDR3 sequence is 16 residues long. Losses at the gene ends were 0 bases for V and 1 base for J; bases not matched to a gene: 4. The CDR3 sequence is CASSVGIAGVQETQYF. In nucleotides, the CDR3 is TGTGCCAGCAGCGTAGGGATAGCGGGGGTCCAAGAGACCCAGTACTTC.

The rearrangement uses TRBV5-1 and TRBJ2-5, with a weak D call TRBD1 (7 bases). This CDR3 region has 14 residues. Germline CDR1 is SGHRS and CDR2 is YFSETQ. V shed 2 bases and J shed 6 bases, with 14 bases lying between them. CDR3 DNA: TGCGCCAGCAGCTTAGGAGGGGGCGGAAAGACCCAGTACTTC. Its protein is CASSLGGGGKTQYF.

V gene TRBV4-1 combines with J gene TRBJ2-3; 9 nucleotides align to TRBD2. CDR3 size: 15 residues. CDR1 is MGHRA, CDR2 YSYEKL, per germline. Trimming cost V 6 bases and J 4 bases; bases outside gene matches: 8. Here the CDR3 reads CASRPLAGISDTQYF. CDR3 coding DNA: TGCGCCAGCAGGCCCCTAGCGGGAATATCAGATACGCAGTATTTT.

The sample holds one count of this clone. The rearrangement uses TRBV10-3 and TRBJ2-1, with 8 bases aligning to TRBD2. The junction had 12 bases not matched to a gene; V was cut back by 6 bases and J by 5 bases. CDR1 is ENHRY and CDR2 is SYGVKD in the germline V gene. The CDR3 extends over 16 amino acids. The CDR3 is CAIRANSGAYNNEQFF. CDR3 coding DNA: TGTGCCATCAGGGCGAATAGCGGGGCTTACAACAATGAGCAGTTCTTC.

Details on this clone: Other DNA sequences within the sample encode an identical CDR3. The rearrangement links TRBV6-5 to TRBJ2-7, with TRBD2 matching 10 bases. CDR1 MNHEY and CDR2 SVGAGI come from the germline V gene. The CDR3 has 15 residues. V lost 0 bases, J lost 3 bases, and 2 bases stayed unmatched. The CDR3 nucleotides read TGTGCCAGCAGTTACTCTTCTAGCGGGGGCTACGAGCAGTACTTC. Amino acid sequence: CASSYSSSGGYEQYF.

This clone is a singleton in its sample. At one end, the junction sequence differs from germline, possibly due to a read error. The chain couples TRBV7-9 to TRBJ1-2; D may be TRBD1 (5 bases). The CDR3 is 13 residues long. Germline lookup yields CDR1 SEHNR and CDR2 FQNEAQ (reference sequence). Written as DNA, the CDR3 is TGTGCCAGCAGCTTAGCGGGGTCCTCCGGGACCGACTTC. This codes for CASSLAGSSGTDF.

CDR3 amino acids: CASSESQGASGELFF. Written as DNA, the CDR3 is TGCGCCAGCAGTGAGTCGCAGGGGGCGAGCGGGGAGCTGTTTTTT. V is TRBV10-1 and J is TRBJ2-2, with TRBD1 matching over 8 bases. This CDR3 comprises 15 residues. CDR1 and CDR2 (germline): WNHNN, SYGVQD (reference sequence). The J segment lost 7 bases and the V segment lost 0 bases, leaving 4 bases of the junction unmatched.

This chain joins TRBV9 and TRBJ2-5; unclear D gene. CDR1 is SGDLS and CDR2 is YYNGEE in the germline V gene. Trimming removed 1 base from V and 7 bases from J, with 11 bases in between. CDR3 length: 13 amino acids. In DNA, the CDR3 is TGTGCCAGCAGCGTAACCAGCTCAGGGACCCAGTACTTC. Translation: CASSVTSSGTQYF.

The chain joins TRBV11-2 to TRBJ1-3; no reliable D call. Trimming took off 4 bases at V and 0 bases at J, with 7 bases between the two ends. This CDR3 contains 14 residues. CDR1 is SGHAT and CDR2 is FQNNGV in the germline V gene. CDR3 loop: CASSYGASGNTIYF. CDR3 sequence (DNA): TGTGCCAGCAGCTATGGAGCCTCTGGAAACACCATATATTTT.

For this clone: Mismatch with germline at one junction end may stem from a read error. The chain combines TRBV7-8 with TRBJ1-2; perhaps TRBD1 as D (6 bases). In germline, CDR1 is SGHVS, CDR2 FQNEAQ. The CDR3 is 14 residues long. This CDR3 is CASSLARGQGGYTF. The CDR3 DNA follows: TGTGCCAGCAGCCTAGCTCGGGGGCAGGGTGGCTACACCTTC.

The chain joins TRBV7-4 to TRBJ2-3, with 11 bases matching TRBD1. V lost 5 bases to trimming and J lost 5 bases; unmatched junction nucleotides: 6. The CDR3 extends over 15 amino acids. Looked up from germline, CDR1 is SGHVT and CDR2 is SQSDAQ. CDR3 in amino acids: CASSPGQGAGDTQYF. The CDR3 DNA is TGTGCCAGCAGCCCCGGACAGGGGGCTGGAGATACGCAGTATTTT.

As for this clone: Different DNA sequences within this sample yield the same CDR3. The rearrangement joins TRBV30 to TRBJ2-5; 13 bases align to TRBD2. Germline CDR1 reads GTSNPN; CDR2 reads SVGIG (reference sequence). The CDR3 spans 14 residues. J was trimmed by 4 bases and V by 1 base; bases with no gene match: 0. CDR3 sequence reads: CAWSGLAGGETQYF. Written as DNA, the CDR3 is TGTGCCTGGAGTGGACTAGCGGGGGGAGAGACCCAGTACTTC.

The chain employs TRBV28 and TRBJ2-1; 7 nucleotides align to TRBD1. The V gene end was trimmed by 7 bases and the J gene end by 1 base; junction bases not matched to a gene: 10. Germline V lookup: CDR1 MDHEN, CDR2 SYDVKM. The CDR3 extends over 16 amino acids. This chain's CDR3 is CASNPGQGVSYNEQFF. In nucleotides, the CDR3 is TGTGCCAGCAACCCCGGCCAGGGGGTGTCCTACAATGAGCAGTTCTTC.

The chain uses TRBV28 and TRBJ1-5, with 7 bases lining up with TRBD1. The germline CDR1 and CDR2 sequences are MDHEN and SYDVKM. The V gene end was trimmed by 5 bases and the J gene end by 4 bases; junction bases not matched to a gene: 5. The CDR3 is made up of 14 amino acids. CDR3 bases: TGTGCCAGCAGTATACGACAGGGTAATCAGCCCCAGCATTTT. Its translation is CASSIRQGNQPQHF.

This rearrangement joins TRBV4-2 to TRBJ1-2; tentatively, D is TRBD1 (5 bases). The CDR3 totals 14 residues. The germline V and J ends were trimmed by 1 base and 4 bases, with 10 bases remaining between them. CDR1 and CDR2 (germline): LGHNA, YNFKEQ. The DNA of the CDR3 is TGTGCCAGCAGCCAAGTGGGGGAGTTCTATGGCTACACCTTC. Residues: CASSQVGEFYGYTF.

This chain links TRBV27 with TRBJ2-7; 10 positions match TRBD1. This CDR3 has 14 residues. V lost 8 bases to trimming and J lost 7 bases; unmatched junction nucleotides: 11. The V gene's germline CDR1 is MNHEY and CDR2 SMNVEV (reference sequence). CDR3: CASSNRDRGGEQYF. CDR3 DNA sequence: TGTGCCAGCTCGAACCGGGACAGGGGCGGGGAGCAGTACTTC.

The chain uses TRBV27 and TRBJ2-4; TRBD1 matches at 9 bases. V lost 6 bases and J lost 9; bases outside the gene matches: 9. There are 14 residues in the CDR3. The V gene's germline CDR1 is MNHEY and CDR2 SMNVEV (reference sequence). The CDR3 DNA is TGTGCCAGCAGGACGCCGGGACAGGGCGTCATTCAGTACTTC. This sequence encodes CASRTPGQGVIQYF.

This clone was picked up one time. The chain combines TRBV19 with TRBJ1-6; 7 nucleotides line up with TRBD1. This CDR3 spans 14 amino acids. Germline CDR1 reads LNHDA; CDR2 reads SQIVND (reference sequence). Losses at the gene ends were 3 bases for V and 6 bases for J; bases not matched to a gene: 2. CDR3 residues: CASSIDRVNSPLHF. Written as DNA, the CDR3 is TGTGCCAGTAGTATTGACAGGGTTAATTCACCCCTCCACTTT.

This clone was picked up a small number of times. The rearrangement uses TRBV5-5 and TRBJ2-1, with D uncertain. CDR3 length: 15 residues. The V end was cut by 0 bases, the J end by 1 base, with 8 bases between. From germline, CDR1 is SGHKS and CDR2 YYEKEE (reference sequence). CDR3 amino acids: CASSLAPVSYNEQFF. CDR3 coding DNA: TGTGCCAGCAGCTTGGCTCCTGTTTCCTACAATGAGCAGTTCTTC.